The clone carrying this TCR beta chain was picked up one time. CDR3 length equals 14 residues. With 0 bases removed from V and 8 bases from J, the gap between germline ends came to 10 bases. CDR1 is LNHNV, CDR2 YYDKDF, per germline (reference sequence). This entry is derived from a study of T cell changes during pregnancy in multiple sclerosis. Assay used: immunoSEQ multiplex PCR; TCRdb lists only in-frame clones, some missing. The repertoire holds tens of thousands of clones, with approximately 89% as singletons. The sequences come from CD4+ T cells from peripheral blood mononuclear cells, collected in the third trimester of pregnancy. This TCR derives from a female donor with multiple sclerosis, enrolled in a pregnancy study. The V call is TRBV15, the J call TRBJ1-4, with D maybe TRBD1 (6 bases). The CDR3 spells CATSRDQGIEKLFF. Here the CDR3 DNA reads TGTGCCACCAGCAGAGATCAGGGGATAGAAAAACTGTTTTTT.